This TCR beta chain was recorded in a study of T cells after yellow fever vaccination. Study at large: SMART-Seq v4 Ultra Low Input prepared the low-cell-number fractions. The study's findings and limits: Overlap between CD4 and CD8 compartments was detected for a small share of clonotypes.

CDR1 is SGHRS, CDR2 YFSETQ, per germline. The CDR3 loop spans 15 amino acids. With V trimmed by 1 base and J by 3 bases, 6 bases remained unmatched. The table lists this clonotype with a few counts. Its antigen is not known. MiXCR was run by TCRdb on the 5' RACE reads, yielding one entry per CDR3 protein. The sample holds about 240,000 distinct CDR3 sequences, around 7% seen once. V gene TRBV5-1 combines with J gene TRBJ1-2, with 7 bases identical to TRBD1. Sequencing was performed on CD4+ T cells sorted from PBMCs, taken 15 days after the yellow fever booster vaccination. This TCR came from a man aged 25 to 45 who received the YFV17D yellow fever vaccine. The CDR3 DNA sequence: TGCGCCAGCAGCTTGTTGGCAGGGGGACACTATGGCTACACCTTC. Amino acid sequence: CASSLLAGGHYGYTF.